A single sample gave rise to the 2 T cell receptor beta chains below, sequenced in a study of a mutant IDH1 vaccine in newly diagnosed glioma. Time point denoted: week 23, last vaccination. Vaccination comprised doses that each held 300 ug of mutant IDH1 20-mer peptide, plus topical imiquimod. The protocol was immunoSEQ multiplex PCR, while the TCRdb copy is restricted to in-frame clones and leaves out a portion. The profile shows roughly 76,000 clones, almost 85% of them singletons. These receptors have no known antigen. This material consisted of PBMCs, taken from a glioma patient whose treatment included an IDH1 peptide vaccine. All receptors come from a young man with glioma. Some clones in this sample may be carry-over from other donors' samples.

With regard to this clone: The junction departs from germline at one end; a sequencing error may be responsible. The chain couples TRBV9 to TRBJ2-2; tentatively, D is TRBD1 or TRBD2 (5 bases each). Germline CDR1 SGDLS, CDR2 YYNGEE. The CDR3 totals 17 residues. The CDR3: CASSVGVALPGTGELFF. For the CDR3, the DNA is TGTGCCAGCAGTGTAGGGGTAGCGCTCCCAGGTACCGGGGAGCTGTTTTTT.

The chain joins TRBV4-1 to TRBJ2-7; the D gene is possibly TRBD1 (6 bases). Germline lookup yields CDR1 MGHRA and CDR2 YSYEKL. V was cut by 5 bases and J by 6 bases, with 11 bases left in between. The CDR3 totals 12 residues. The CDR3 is CASSFDRTEQYF. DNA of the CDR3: TGCGCCAGCAGCTTTGACAGGACCGAGCAGTACTTC.